This TCR beta chain stems from a study of blood T cell repertoires in COVID-19 (dated by TCRdb to 2018 to 2021). For context, the study as a whole: Collaborator samples came from the United States, Italy and Spain and covered acute and convalescent phases of COVID-19. Samples came from the ongoing ImmuneRACE study (first 160 participants) plus 1,254 subjects from 6 global collaborators. A de-identified subject ID, COVID-19 status, age in years and sex were almost always included in the sample metadata. The repertoires were released in a freely available public database meant as a resource for research on the immune response to SARS-CoV-2. HLA class I and class II types, where available, came from metadata supplied by the sample provider rather than from assay-based typing. The material from the prospective study consisted of cDNA or gDNA derived from T cells, B-cell-depleted T cells, or PBMCs. Deeply sampled blood TCRbeta repertoires from subjects exposed to, actively infected with, or recovered from COVID-19 were included in the dataset.

Study-wide findings and limitations: Clinical and demographic metadata were provided uncurated, with the amount varying by source and participant.

Measured from the cysteine to the phenylalanine, the CDR3 is 17 residues long. Solely the CDR3 DNA is kept, with 51 bases framed from the first base. Sequences SGHRS (CDR1) and YFSETQ (CDR2) are obtained from the germline V gene. V is trimmed back by 3 bases and J by 4 bases, and the junction contains 10 bases that no gene match accounts for. TCRbeta CDR3 regions were amplified from genomic DNA by means of the immunoSEQ Assay, a bias-controlled multiplex PCR. The paper's processing steps were these. Within the assay, amplification of reference gene primers was used to estimate how many nucleated cells each sample contained. To quantify the absolute abundance of each unique TCRbeta CDR3 rearrangement, sequence reads were collapsed and filtered. For each sample, productive Simpson clonality was calculated as the square root of Simpson's diversity index over productive rearrangements. TCRdb took this table from immuneACCESS and kept in-frame rearrangements with V and J called. Such tables lack part of the clones; where checked against another copy, unresolved V genes explain under half of the gap, and the rest is unexplained. V, J and clone size reflect that table, while D and trimming were determined from the DNA. Counted in this sample were approximately 150,000 clones; less than 90% of them appeared once. Jointly, the top ten make up 3.5% to 4% of the sample.

For this clone: Its antigen is unknown. Within one base of it there is no much larger clone, and no base qualities were kept.

Each collaborating institution followed its own protocols to collect whole blood in K2EDTA tubes. Collaborator samples were shipped for TCRbeta analysis as frozen whole blood, isolated PBMCs, or DNA extracted from either sample type. The chain employs TRBV5-1 and TRBJ2-6; TRBD1 matches 7 bases in the middle. The sequencing input was peripheral blood. This sequence originates from a woman between 65 and 79 years old with acute or convalescent COVID-19. The DNA sequence reads TGCGCCAGCAGCTCAGGAAACAGGGGATCCGGGGCCAACGTCCTGACTTTC. Translation gives CASSSGNRGSGANVLTF.